Each of the 30 T cell receptor beta chains below was sequenced from the same sample in a study of T cells of healthy individuals. One entry per CDR3 protein, called by TCRdb with MiXCR from the 5' RACE reads. The sample includes 100,000 or so distinct CDR3 sequences, roughly a sixth of them seen just once. The receptors stem from a human donor in good health.

The rearrangement uses TRBV28 and TRBJ2-2; D perhaps matches TRBD1 (6 bases). This CDR3 comprises 15 residues. Deletions cut 2 bases from V and 7 bases from J, with 14 bases between. Per the germline V gene, CDR1 is MDHEN and CDR2 is SYDVKM. The CDR3 nucleotides are TGTGCCAGCAGTTTAGTCACAGGGCCCCACGGGGAGCTGTTTTTT. Amino acid sequence: CASSLVTGPHGELFF.

This clonotype was counted between two and nine times. This chain joins TRBV12-3 or TRBV12-4 and TRBJ2-7; possibly TRBD2 for D (5 bases). Trimming stripped 3 bases from V and 1 base from J, with 10 bases between. The CDR3 covers 14 residues. CDR3 nucleotides: TGTGCCAGCAGTTTCGGGGTCAGATCCTACGAGCAGTACTTC. Encoded protein: CASSFGVRSYEQYF.

As regards this clonotype: A much larger clone lies one base from this, so it may be a read error. This chain links TRBV19 with TRBJ2-3; 8 nucleotides agree with TRBD1. The ends lost 6 bases at V and 1 base at J; junction bases unmatched: 6. Germline CDR1 and CDR2: LNHDA and SQIVND (reference sequence). This CDR3 is built from 15 residues. This chain's CDR3 is CASSIQGACTDTQYF. CDR3 nucleotide sequence: TGTGCCAGTAGCATCCAGGGGGCCTGCACAGATACGCAGTATTTT.

This clonotype turned up a few times. This sequence joins TRBV9 and TRBJ2-5; 10 bases map to TRBD2. Unmatched junction bases numbered 9, after V lost 3 bases and J lost 4 bases. The germline gives CDR1 SGDLS, CDR2 YYNGEE. CDR3 length equals 16 residues. The CDR3 spells CASSGPSGGYIETQYF. The CDR3 nucleotides are TGTGCCAGCAGCGGGCCTAGCGGGGGATACATAGAGACCCAGTACTTC.

This clonotype was found a few times. The chain combines TRBV19 with TRBJ1-3, with D tentatively TRBD1 (6 bases). Trimming took 10 bases from V and 0 from J, leaving 19 bases between them. The CDR3 extends over 16 amino acids. CDR1 is LNHDA, CDR2 SQIVND, per germline (reference sequence). This CDR3 reads CATGQTSFPSGNTIYF. The DNA of the CDR3 is TGTGCCACCGGACAGACCAGTTTCCCCTCTGGAAACACCATATATTTT.

The CDR3 loop reads CASSRTDGEQYF. CDR3 nucleotide sequence: TGTGCCAGCAGTCGGACAGATGGAGAGCAGTACTTC. The V gene is TRBV6-5, the J gene TRBJ2-7; perhaps TRBD1 as D (6 bases). This CDR3 comprises 12 residues. Germline V gene sequence: CDR1 MNHEY, CDR2 SVGAGI. V was trimmed by 5 bases and J by 7 bases, leaving 12 bases between them.

The chain uses TRBV7-2 and TRBJ2-7, with D possibly matching TRBD1 (6 bases). The V gene lost 4 bases and the J gene lost 0 bases, with 10 bases spanning the gap. This CDR3 is 14 amino acids long. Germline assignment: CDR1 SGHTA and CDR2 FQGNSA. The chain's CDR3 is CASSSGVGSYEQYF. The CDR3 DNA reads as TGTGCCAGCAGCTCAGGGGTCGGCTCCTACGAGCAGTACTTC. Full variable domain (outside the CDR3, taken from reference TRBV7-2 and TRBJ2-7): GAGVSQSPSNKVTEKGKDVELRCDPISGHTALYWYRQSLGQGLEFLIYFQGNSAPDKSGLPSDRFSAERTGGSVSTLTIQRTQQEDSAVYLCASSSGVGSYEQYFGPGTRLTVT.

This clonotype was found a few times. The J gene is TRBJ2-7, the V gene TRBV7-9; 10 bases are a match to TRBD2. CDR1 SEHNR and CDR2 FQNEAQ come from the germline V gene (reference sequence). CDR3 length equals 16 residues. V dropped 0 bases and J dropped 0; count of bases not matched to a gene: 2. DNA of the CDR3: TGTGCCAGCAGCTTAGCTAGCGGGGGGATCTCCTACGAGCAGTACTTC. Translation: CASSLASGGISYEQYF. Together with reference TRBV7-9 and TRBJ2-7, the CDR3 gives the full variable domain: DTGVSQNPRHKITKRGQNVTFRCDPISEHNRLYWYRQTLGQGPEFLTYFQNEAQLEKSRLLSDRFSAERPKGSFSTLEIQRTEQGDSAMYLCASSLASGGISYEQYFGPGTRLTVT.

The V call is TRBV28, the J call TRBJ2-5; maybe TRBD2 (5 bases). Germline loops: CDR1 MDHEN, CDR2 SYDVKM. Trimming left V 2 bases short and J 0 bases short, with 13 bases between. The CDR3 extends over 16 amino acids. The CDR3 protein is CASSLEVGAHQETQYF. The CDR3 nucleotides are TGTGCCAGCAGTTTAGAAGTGGGAGCCCACCAAGAGACCCAGTACTTC.

This clonotype was observed a few times. The rearrangement uses TRBV30 and TRBJ1-2, with 10 bases fitting TRBD1. Germline values: CDR1 GTSNPN, CDR2 SVGIG (reference sequence). The CDR3 has 15 amino acids. The ends lost 2 bases at V and 3 bases at J; junction bases unmatched: 6. CDR3 nucleotides: TGTGCCTGGAGTCCAGGACAGGGGGTTTACTATGGCTACACCTTC. Its protein product is CAWSPGQGVYYGYTF.

This clonotype was counted between two and nine times. The CDR3 nucleotides are TGCAGTGCTAGCGACCAAGAGACCCAGTACTTC. Amino acids: CSASDQETQYF. This sequence joins TRBV20-1 and TRBJ2-5; D uncertain. This CDR3 contains 11 residues. V lost 3 bases and J lost 0, with 2 bases in between. Germline-derived CDR1 and CDR2 are DFQATT and SNEGSKA (reference sequence).

V and J are TRBV5-1 and TRBJ2-5; D is possibly TRBD1 (6 bases). This CDR3 comprises 15 residues. The V end was cut by 4 bases, the J end by 2 bases, with 15 bases between. Germline V gives CDR1 SGHRS, CDR2 YFSETQ. CDR3 region: CASSRTGTPQETQYF. CDR3 nucleotides: TGCGCCAGCAGCCGGACCGGGACACCTCAAGAGACCCAGTACTTC.

This clonotype was observed a few times. The gene calls are TRBV5-6 and TRBJ1-1; D perhaps matches TRBD1 (5 bases). V dropped 1 base and J dropped 8 bases, with 6 bases sitting between them. The CDR3 has 11 residues. The V gene's germline CDR1 is SGHDT and CDR2 YYEEEE. The CDR3 coding sequence is TGTGCCAGCAGCTTGTACAGGGAAGCTTTCTTT. Protein sequence: CASSLYREAFF.

The V gene is TRBV4-3, the J gene TRBJ2-2, with D unclear. The germline V gene encodes CDR1 LGHNA and CDR2 YSLEER. The V and J ends lost 4 bases and 2 bases respectively, with 17 bases between them. The CDR3 runs to 17 residues. In DNA form, the CDR3 reads TGCGCCAGCAGCCGAGATCGGTCGGGCAGCAACACCGGGGAGCTGTTTTTT. Translating it yields CASSRDRSGSNTGELFF.

This clonotype has only a few counts. The chain employs TRBV11-3 and TRBJ2-1, with 7 bases lining up with TRBD1. J lost 6 bases, V lost 5 bases, and 4 bases had no gene match. CDR3 length: 13 residues. Per the germline V gene, CDR1 is SGHNT and CDR2 is YENEEA. The CDR3 spells CASSRQGSNEQFF. The CDR3 nucleotides are TGTGCCAGCAGCCGACAGGGATCCAATGAGCAGTTCTTC.

This clonotype was found many times. The junction departs from the called germline gene at one end, perhaps through a read error. This chain uses TRBV7-7 with TRBJ2-7, with 8 bases lining up with TRBD1. CDR1 and CDR2 (germline): SSHAT, FNYEAQ (reference sequence). The CDR3 length is 13 residues. CDR3 in DNA: TGTGCTAGCAGCCCGACAGGGGTCAGCGAGCAGTACTTC. It translates to CASSPTGVSEQYF.

This chain links TRBV12-3 or TRBV12-4 with TRBJ1-2; D is ambiguous. Trimming left V 6 bases short and J 2 bases short, with 10 bases between. There are 13 residues in the CDR3. CDR3 in DNA: TGTGCCAGCAGGGCAGCCACCAACTATGGCTACACCTTC. Protein: CASRAATNYGYTF.

The chain is built from TRBV2 and TRBJ2-3, with D maybe TRBD2 (5 bases). The CDR3 has 14 amino acids. Germline lookup yields CDR1 SNHLY and CDR2 FYNNEI. V shed 4 bases and J shed 11 bases, with 19 bases lying between them. This CDR3 reads CASSGPKTGGQQYF. CDR3 sequence (DNA): TGTGCCAGCAGTGGACCGAAGACCGGCGGGCAGCAGTATTTT.

V gene TRBV4-3 combines with J gene TRBJ2-3, with 8 nucleotides matching TRBD2. Germline CDR1 LGHNA, CDR2 YSLEER. J was trimmed by 4 bases and V by 0 bases; bases with no gene match: 3. The CDR3 runs 15 residues. The CDR3 DNA follows: TGCGCCAGCAGCCAAGATCGGGGGGGAGCAGATACGCAGTATTTT. The encoded protein is CASSQDRGGADTQYF.

This clonotype has only a few counts. The gene calls are TRBV4-3 and TRBJ2-7; perhaps D is TRBD1 or TRBD2 (6 bases each). The germline V gene has CDR1 LGHNA and CDR2 YSLEER. The CDR3 totals 16 residues. V was pared by 1 base and J by 2 bases, with 15 bases between. The DNA of the CDR3 is TGCGCCAGCAGCCAAGCATCCGGGGGCTATCCCTACGAGCAGTACTTC. This sequence encodes CASSQASGGYPYEQYF.

This clonotype occurred many times. V gene TRBV25-1 combines with J gene TRBJ2-1, with D possibly being TRBD2 (5 bases). V dropped 5 bases and J dropped 9 bases, with 11 bases sitting between them. Germline V gene sequence: CDR1 MGHDK, CDR2 SYGVNS. The CDR3 covers 12 residues. CDR3 protein: CASSYRGLEQFF. The CDR3 DNA follows: TGTGCCAGCAGTTACCGGGGTCTTGAGCAGTTCTTC. Filled out from reference TRBV25-1 and TRBJ2-1, the complete variable domain reads EADIYQTPRYLVIGTGKKITLECSQTMGHDKMYWYQQDPGMELHLIHYSYGVNSTEKGDLSSESTVSRIRTEHFPLTLESARPSHTSQYLCASSYRGLEQFFGPGTRLTVL.

This clonotype was seen only a few times. This rearrangement joins TRBV13 to TRBJ1-2; 10 bases align to TRBD1. The germline V gene has CDR1 PRHDT and CDR2 FYEKMQ (reference sequence). V gave up 5 bases and J gave up 2 bases; unmatched junction bases: 8. The length of the CDR3 is 16 residues. The CDR3 spells CASSLVGDRGNYGYTF. DNA for the CDR3: TGTGCCAGCAGCCTTGTGGGGGACAGGGGAAACTATGGCTACACCTTC.

The CDR3 nucleotides read TGTGCCATCAGCCCCCAGGGTACCAAAAACATTCAGTACTTC. Translated: CAISPQGTKNIQYF. The chain has TRBV10-3 and TRBJ2-4, with D maybe TRBD1 (5 bases). CDR1 and CDR2 from the germline V gene are ENHRY and SYGVKD. The CDR3 consists of 14 residues. V lost 6 bases and J lost 2, with 11 bases in between.

The chain combines TRBV20-1 with TRBJ2-3, with D perhaps assigned TRBD1 or TRBD2 (5 bases each). Between the trimmed V and J ends, which lost 3 bases and 4 bases, there was a span of 14 bases. The CDR3 runs to 14 residues. Germline V gene sequence: CDR1 DFQATT, CDR2 SNEGSKA (reference sequence). The CDR3 coding sequence is TGCAGTGCTAGGGGGGTCTTGGGGGCAGATACGCAGTATTTT. This encodes CSARGVLGADTQYF.

The chain uses TRBV7-9 and TRBJ2-1; 7 bases align to TRBD1. CDR1 and CDR2 from the germline V gene are SEHNR and FQNEAQ (reference sequence). V was clipped by 5 bases and J by 4 bases; unmatched bases: 8. This CDR3 region has 15 residues. The CDR3 protein is CASSPLGTVYNEQFF. As DNA, the CDR3 is TGTGCCAGCAGCCCCCTAGGGACAGTATACAATGAGCAGTTCTTC. The variable domain in full, completed from reference TRBV7-9 and TRBJ2-1, reads DTGVSQNPRHKITKRGQNVTFRCDPISEHNRLYWYRQTLGQGPEFLTYFQNEAQLEKSRLLSDRFSAERPKGSFSTLEIQRTEQGDSAMYLCASSPLGTVYNEQFFGPGTRLTVL.

DNA of the CDR3: TGTGCCAGCACCTCTAGCGGGAGGGCCTTAGTCGAGCAGTACTTC. Residues: CASTSSGRALVEQYF. This sequence joins TRBV28 and TRBJ2-7, with TRBD2 matching 12 bases. Germline-derived CDR1 and CDR2 are MDHEN and SYDVKM. The CDR3 contains 15 residues. V shed 7 bases, J shed 6 bases, and the junction held 10 bases outside the gene matches.

V and J are TRBV5-1 and TRBJ1-1; 7 bases are shared with TRBD1. The germline gives CDR1 SGHRS, CDR2 YFSETQ. Unmatched junction bases numbered 9, after V lost 5 bases and J lost 5 bases. This CDR3 spans 14 amino acids. CDR3 sequence (DNA): TGCGCCAGCAGTAACTCAGGGGGAAATACTGAAGCTTTCTTT. This translates into CASSNSGGNTEAFF. Using reference TRBV5-1 and TRBJ1-1 for the parts outside the CDR3, the full variable domain is KAGVTQTPRYLIKTRGQQVTLSCSPISGHRSVSWYQQTPGQGLQFLFEYFSETQRNKGNFPGRFSGRQFSNSRSEMNVSTLELGDSALYLCASSNSGGNTEAFFGQGTRLTVV.

This clonotype has a count of ten or more. The chain couples TRBV29-1 to TRBJ1-2, with 10 nucleotides matching TRBD1. The CDR3 length is 13 residues. From germline, CDR1 is SQVTM and CDR2 ANQGSEA. Trimming took 2 bases from V and 12 from J; bases not matched to a gene: 9. CDR3: CSVEKRQGAGHTF. The CDR3 DNA sequence: TGCAGCGTTGAAAAACGACAGGGGGCTGGTCACACCTTC. The full variable domain, its missing parts supplied by reference TRBV29-1 and TRBJ1-2, is SAVISQKPSRDICQRGTSLTIQCQVDSQVTMMFWYRQQPGQSLTLIATANQGSEATYESGFVIDKFPISRPNLTFSTLTVSNMSPEDSSIYLCSVEKRQGAGHTFGSGTRLTVV.

The rearrangement links TRBV6-6 to TRBJ1-2; TRBD1 is a possible D gene (5 bases). V lost 2 bases and J 4 bases, leaving 17 bases between the germline ends. This CDR3 is built from 16 residues. Germline V gene lookup returns CDR1 MNHNY and CDR2 SVGAGI (reference sequence). This CDR3 reads CASSYRQRQTTYGYTF. In nucleotides, the CDR3 is TGTGCCAGCAGTTACAGACAGAGACAGACTACCTATGGCTACACCTTC.

This clonotype was recorded at least ten times. The chain employs TRBV20-1 and TRBJ1-4; D gene ambiguous. CDR1 and CDR2 from the germline V gene are DFQATT and SNEGSKA (reference sequence). This CDR3 has 12 amino acids. CDR3 in DNA: TGCAGCGCCGGACGGATTAATGAAAAACTGTTTTTT. It encodes CSAGRINEKLFF.